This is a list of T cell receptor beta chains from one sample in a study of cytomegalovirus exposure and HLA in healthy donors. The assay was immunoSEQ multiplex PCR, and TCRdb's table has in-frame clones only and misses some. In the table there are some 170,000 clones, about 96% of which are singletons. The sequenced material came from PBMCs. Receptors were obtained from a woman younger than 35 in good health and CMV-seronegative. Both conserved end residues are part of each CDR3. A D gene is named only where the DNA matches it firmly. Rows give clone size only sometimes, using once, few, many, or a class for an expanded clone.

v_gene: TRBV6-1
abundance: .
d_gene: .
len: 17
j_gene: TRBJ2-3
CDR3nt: TGTGCCAGCAGTGAGGACACAGTGTCACGTGCAACAGATACGCAGTATTTT
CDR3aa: CASSEDTVSRATDTQYF

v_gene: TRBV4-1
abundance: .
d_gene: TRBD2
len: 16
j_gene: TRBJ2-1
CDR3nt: TGCGCCAGCAGCCAAGATCCAGCGGGGGCTTACAATGAGCAGTTCTTC
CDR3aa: CASSQDPAGAYNEQFF

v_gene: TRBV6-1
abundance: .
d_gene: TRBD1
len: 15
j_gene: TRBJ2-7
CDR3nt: TGTGCCAGCAGTGAAGGGACAGGGAATTTTTACGAGCAGTACTTC
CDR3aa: CASSEGTGNFYEQYF

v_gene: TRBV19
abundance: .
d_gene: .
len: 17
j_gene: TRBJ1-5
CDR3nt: TGTGCCAGTAGTATACCCATCGAGGGAGGAAGCAATCAGCCCCAGCATTTT
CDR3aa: CASSIPIEGGSNQPQHF

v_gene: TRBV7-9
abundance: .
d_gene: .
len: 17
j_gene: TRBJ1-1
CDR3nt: TGTGCCAGCAGCTTTCGGAATTTGACAGGCCTGAGGACTGAAGCTTTCTTT
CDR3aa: CASSFRNLTGLRTEAFF

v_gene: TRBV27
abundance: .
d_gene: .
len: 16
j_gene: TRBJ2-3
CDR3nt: TGTGCCAGCAGCGCCAACCGGGGGGCCCTCACAGATACGCAGTATTTT
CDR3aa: CASSANRGALTDTQYF

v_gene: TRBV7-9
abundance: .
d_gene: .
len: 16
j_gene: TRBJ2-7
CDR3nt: TGTGCCAGCAGCTCGGCAGGAGGGGTACGGACCTACGAGCAGTACTTC
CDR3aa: CASSSAGGVRTYEQYF

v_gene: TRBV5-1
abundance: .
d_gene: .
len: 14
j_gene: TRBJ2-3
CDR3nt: TGCGCCAGCAGCAGCTCTAGCGGCACAGATACGCAGTATTTT
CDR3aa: CASSSSSGTDTQYF

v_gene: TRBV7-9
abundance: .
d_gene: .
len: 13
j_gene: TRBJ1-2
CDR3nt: TGTGCCAGCAGCTTATCGGCACTATGGGGCTACACCTTC
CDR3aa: CASSLSALWGYTF

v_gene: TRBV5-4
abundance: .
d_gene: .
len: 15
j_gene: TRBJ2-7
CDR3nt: TGTGCCAGCAGCTTGGGGGGGCGGTCGTCGTACGAGCAGTACTTC
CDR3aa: CASSLGGRSSYEQYF

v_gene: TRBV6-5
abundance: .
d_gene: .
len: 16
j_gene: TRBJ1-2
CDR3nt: TGTGCCAGCAGTTACCGGGGGGGGGTATCGTACTATGGCTACACCTTC
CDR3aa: CASSYRGGVSYYGYTF

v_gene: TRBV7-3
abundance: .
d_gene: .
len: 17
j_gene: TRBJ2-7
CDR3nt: TGTGCCAGCAGCTTAAAGGGGGGATCTAGCGGCCCCTACGAGCAGTACTTC
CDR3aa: CASSLKGGSSGPYEQYF

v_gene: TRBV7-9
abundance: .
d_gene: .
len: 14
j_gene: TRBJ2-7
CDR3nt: TGTGCCAGCAGCTCCGACTGGAGCTCCTACGAGCAGTACTTC
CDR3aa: CASSSDWSSYEQYF

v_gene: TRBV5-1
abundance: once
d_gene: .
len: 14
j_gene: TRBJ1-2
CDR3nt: TGCGCCAGCAGCTTGGATACGGGAAGCTATGGCTACACCTTC
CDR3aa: CASSLDTGSYGYTF

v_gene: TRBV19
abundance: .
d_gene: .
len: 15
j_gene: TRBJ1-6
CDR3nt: TGTGCCAGTAGTATTTGGACGGCGGGGGATTCACCCCTCCACTTT
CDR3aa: CASSIWTAGDSPLHF

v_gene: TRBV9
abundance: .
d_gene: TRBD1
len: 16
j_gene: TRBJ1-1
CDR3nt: TGTGCCAGCAGCCCCCCTTCTGGACAGGCGAACACTGAAGCTTTCTTT
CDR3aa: CASSPPSGQANTEAFF

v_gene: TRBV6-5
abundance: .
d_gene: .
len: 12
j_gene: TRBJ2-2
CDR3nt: TGTGCCAGCAGTCTCCAAGCGGGGGAGCTGTTTTTT
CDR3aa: CASSLQAGELFF

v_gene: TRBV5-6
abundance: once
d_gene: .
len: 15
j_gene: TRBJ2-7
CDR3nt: TGTGCCAGCAGCTTGCGGCGATTGACCCAGGGGGAGCAGTACTTC
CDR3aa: CASSLRRLTQGEQYF

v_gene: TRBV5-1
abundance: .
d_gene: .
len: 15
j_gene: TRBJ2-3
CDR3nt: TGCGCCAGCAGCTTGGTGGGGGGGGCCTGGGATACGCAGTATTTT
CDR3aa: CASSLVGGAWDTQYF

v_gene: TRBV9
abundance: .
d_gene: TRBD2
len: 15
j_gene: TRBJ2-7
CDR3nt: TGTGCCAGCAGCGCCATGGGGCGGGGGACCTACGAGCAGTACTTC
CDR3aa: CASSAMGRGTYEQYF

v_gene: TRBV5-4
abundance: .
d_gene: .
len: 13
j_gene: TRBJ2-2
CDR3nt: TGTGCCAGCAGCTTTAAGACTACCGGGGAGCTGTTTTTT
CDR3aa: CASSFKTTGELFF

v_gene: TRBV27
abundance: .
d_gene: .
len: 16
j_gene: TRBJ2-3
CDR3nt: TGTGCCAGCAGCCCGCGAGGGCGGTGGGGCACAGATACGCAGTATTTT
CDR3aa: CASSPRGRWGTDTQYF